A selection of T cell receptor beta chains follows, all from one sample in a study of blood T cells in healthy people across ages. TCRdb re-analysed the 5' RACE reads in MiXCR, keeping a single row per CDR3 protein. The sample lists about 500,000 distinct CDR3 sequences; about 25% were seen once. The data were also submitted as part of a second study, on T cells of mothers and their children.

Sequencing was done on a sample of blood. Every receptor here comes from a boy aged 10-17 years in good health. The CDR3 runs from the conserved cysteine through the conserved F or W. The D gene is left open where the match is weak. A clone size is listed for some rows: how often the clone was seen (once, few, many), or a class if it is expanded.

CDR3aa: CASSLVIGLAGIADTQYF
CDR3nt: TGTGCCAGCAGCTTAGTCATTGGACTAGCGGGGATTGCGGATACGCAGTATTTT
abundance: few
d_gene: TRBD2
j_gene: TRBJ2-3
v_gene: TRBV11-2

CDR3aa: CASSQEIAGGPGEQYF
CDR3nt: TGTGCCAGCAGCCAAGAAATAGCGGGAGGGCCGGGCGAGCAGTACTTC
abundance: .
d_gene: TRBD2
j_gene: TRBJ2-7
v_gene: TRBV4-2

CDR3aa: CASRATGEYEQYF
CDR3nt: TGTGCCAGCAGGGCGACAGGGGAGTACGAGCAGTACTTC
abundance: few
d_gene: TRBD1
j_gene: TRBJ2-7
v_gene: TRBV6-1

CDR3aa: CASSPMTMELFF
CDR3nt: TGTGCCAGCAGTCCGATGACAATGGAGCTGTTTTTT
abundance: .
d_gene: .
j_gene: TRBJ2-2
v_gene: TRBV28

CDR3aa: CASTWTGSYGYTF
CDR3nt: TGTGCCAGTACCTGGACAGGATCTTATGGCTACACCTTC
abundance: .
d_gene: TRBD1
j_gene: TRBJ1-2
v_gene: TRBV19

CDR3aa: CATSDLQFGGQETQYF
CDR3nt: TGTGCCACCAGTGATTTGCAATTCGGGGGTCAAGAGACCCAGTACTTC
abundance: .
d_gene: .
j_gene: TRBJ2-5
v_gene: TRBV24-1

CDR3aa: CSARIRGNTGELFF
CDR3nt: TGCAGTGCTAGGATAAGGGGGAACACCGGGGAGCTGTTTTTT
abundance: few
d_gene: .
j_gene: TRBJ2-2
v_gene: TRBV20-1

CDR3aa: CASSQDRLDPPEAFF
CDR3nt: TGCGCCAGCAGCCAAGATAGGTTGGATCCGCCCGAAGCTTTCTTT
abundance: .
d_gene: .
j_gene: TRBJ1-1
v_gene: TRBV4-3

CDR3aa: CATSTRQEISDTQYF
CDR3nt: TGTGCCACCAGTACTCGACAGGAGATCTCAGATACGCAGTATTTT
abundance: few
d_gene: .
j_gene: TRBJ2-3
v_gene: TRBV15

CDR3aa: CSVDSTSTDTQYF
CDR3nt: TGCAGCGTTGATTCGACTAGCACAGATACGCAGTATTTT
abundance: .
d_gene: .
j_gene: TRBJ2-3
v_gene: TRBV29-1

CDR3aa: CASSIDTVTGINQPQHF
CDR3nt: TGTGCCAGTAGTATAGATACTGTTACAGGGATAAATCAGCCCCAGCATTTT
abundance: few
d_gene: .
j_gene: TRBJ1-5
v_gene: TRBV19

CDR3aa: CASSTGVYEQYF
CDR3nt: TGTGCCAGTAGTACGGGAGTCTACGAGCAGTACTTC
abundance: .
d_gene: .
j_gene: TRBJ2-7
v_gene: TRBV19

CDR3aa: CASSSLTGHQETQYF
CDR3nt: TGTGCCAGCAGTTCCCTGACAGGCCACCAAGAGACCCAGTACTTC
abundance: .
d_gene: .
j_gene: TRBJ2-5
v_gene: TRBV28

CDR3aa: CASSDRLPNQPQHF
CDR3nt: TGTGCCAGCAGCGACAGGCTTCCGAATCAGCCCCAGCATTTT
abundance: few
d_gene: .
j_gene: TRBJ1-5
v_gene: TRBV12-3/TRBV12-4

CDR3aa: CASALGWSTGELFF
CDR3nt: TGTGCCAGCGCCTTAGGGTGGAGCACCGGGGAGCTGTTTTTT
abundance: .
d_gene: .
j_gene: TRBJ2-2
v_gene: TRBV11-2

CDR3aa: CASSIRTGLTDTQYF
CDR3nt: TGTGCCAGTAGTATTAGGACAGGGCTAACAGATACGCAGTATTTT
abundance: .
d_gene: TRBD1
j_gene: TRBJ2-3
v_gene: TRBV19

CDR3aa: CASSRGTSGGGYTF
CDR3nt: TGTGCCAGCAGCCGGGGGACTTCAGGCGGGGGCTACACCTTC
abundance: many
d_gene: .
j_gene: TRBJ1-2
v_gene: TRBV3-1

CDR3aa: CAGSFLGQYYEQYF
CDR3nt: TGTGCCGGCAGCTTTCTCGGACAGTACTACGAGCAGTACTTC
abundance: few
d_gene: .
j_gene: TRBJ2-7
v_gene: TRBV7-9

CDR3aa: CASSSAPKGPSYEQYF
CDR3nt: TGTGCCAGCAGTTCAGCCCCTAAGGGACCTTCCTACGAGCAGTACTTC
abundance: few
d_gene: .
j_gene: TRBJ2-7
v_gene: TRBV12-3/TRBV12-4

CDR3aa: CASSFRLAGTSGGGLLAKNIQYF
CDR3nt: TGTGCCAGCAGCTTCCGCCTTGCAGGGACTAGCGGGGGGGGGCTCCTAGCCAAAAACATTCAGTACTTC
abundance: few
d_gene: TRBD2
j_gene: TRBJ2-4
v_gene: TRBV11-2

CDR3aa: CASTEGVGDYNSPLHF
CDR3nt: TGTGCCAGCACAGAAGGGGTCGGGGATTATAATTCACCCCTCCACTTT
abundance: .
d_gene: .
j_gene: TRBJ1-6
v_gene: TRBV7-8

CDR3aa: CASREDTTNYGYTF
CDR3nt: TGCGCCAGCCGAGAGGATACTACTAACTATGGCTACACCTTC
abundance: .
d_gene: .
j_gene: TRBJ1-2
v_gene: TRBV5-1

CDR3aa: CASSGVATEAFF
CDR3nt: TGTGCCAGCTCAGGGGTTGCCACTGAAGCTTTCTTT
abundance: .
d_gene: .
j_gene: TRBJ1-1
v_gene: TRBV18

CDR3aa: CASSLVGGLNLEGEQYF
CDR3nt: TGTGCCAGTAGCTTAGTAGGAGGCCTGAATCTCGAAGGCGAGCAGTACTTC
abundance: once
d_gene: .
j_gene: TRBJ2-7
v_gene: TRBV7-2

CDR3aa: CASSLITGGRSTGELFF
CDR3nt: TGTGCCAGCAGCTTAATCACCGGGGGCCGGTCCACCGGGGAGCTGTTTTTT
abundance: many
d_gene: .
j_gene: TRBJ2-2
v_gene: TRBV11-2

CDR3aa: CASSQTGGFYGYTF
CDR3nt: TGTGCCAGCAGCCAAACAGGGGGCTTCTATGGCTACACCTTC
abundance: few
d_gene: TRBD1
j_gene: TRBJ1-2
v_gene: TRBV3-1

CDR3aa: CASSSGTTNYEQYF
CDR3nt: TGTGCCAGCAGCTCCGGGACTACTAATTACGAGCAGTACTTC
abundance: many
d_gene: TRBD2
j_gene: TRBJ2-7
v_gene: TRBV7-9

CDR3aa: CASSVEDGGRYSGANVLTF
CDR3nt: TGTGCCAGCAGCGTAGAGGATGGCGGGCGGTACTCTGGGGCCAACGTCCTGACTTTC
abundance: .
d_gene: .
j_gene: TRBJ2-6
v_gene: TRBV9

CDR3aa: CASSSGGSNSGNTIYF
CDR3nt: TGTGCCAGCAGCTCTGGTGGGTCCAACTCTGGAAACACCATATATTTT
abundance: .
d_gene: .
j_gene: TRBJ1-3
v_gene: TRBV7-2

CDR3aa: CASSLVWGGSEETQYF
CDR3nt: TGTGCCAGCAGTTTAGTCTGGGGAGGTAGTGAAGAGACCCAGTACTTC
abundance: few
d_gene: .
j_gene: TRBJ2-5
v_gene: TRBV28

CDR3aa: CASSLLMGLAGVGEQFF
CDR3nt: TGTGCCAGCAGCCTACTAATGGGACTAGCGGGAGTAGGAGAGCAGTTCTTC
abundance: few
d_gene: TRBD2
j_gene: TRBJ2-1
v_gene: TRBV3-1

CDR3aa: CASSGGWGDEKLFF
CDR3nt: TGTGCCAGCAGCGGAGGTTGGGGTGATGAAAAACTGTTTTTT
abundance: few
d_gene: .
j_gene: TRBJ1-4
v_gene: TRBV7-6

CDR3aa: CSARGLGESYNEQFF
CDR3nt: TGCAGTGCTAGAGGTCTCGGGGAATCCTACAATGAGCAGTTCTTC
abundance: .
d_gene: .
j_gene: TRBJ2-1
v_gene: TRBV20-1

CDR3aa: CASSLEGDGAKNIQYF
CDR3nt: TGCGCCAGCAGCTTGGAAGGGGATGGGGCCAAAAACATTCAGTACTTC
abundance: .
d_gene: .
j_gene: TRBJ2-4
v_gene: TRBV5-1

CDR3aa: CASSQVLTSYEQYF
CDR3nt: TGTGCCAGCAGCCAGGTTCTTACCTCCTACGAGCAGTACTTC
abundance: .
d_gene: .
j_gene: TRBJ2-7
v_gene: TRBV3-1

CDR3aa: CASSFLDQETQYF
CDR3nt: TGTGCCAGCAGTTTCCTGGACCAAGAGACCCAGTACTTC
abundance: few
d_gene: .
j_gene: TRBJ2-5
v_gene: TRBV28

CDR3aa: CASSQDIAGGQETQYF
CDR3nt: TGCGCCAGCAGCCAAGATATAGCGGGAGGCCAAGAGACCCAGTACTTC
abundance: few
d_gene: TRBD2
j_gene: TRBJ2-5
v_gene: TRBV4-3

CDR3aa: CASSLGYLSTDTQYF
CDR3nt: TGTGCCAGCAGCTTGGGCTACCTGAGCACAGATACGCAGTATTTT
abundance: few
d_gene: .
j_gene: TRBJ2-3
v_gene: TRBV5-6

CDR3aa: CASSFRPDTQYF
CDR3nt: TGTGCCAGCAGCTTTAGGCCCGATACGCAGTATTTT
abundance: .
d_gene: .
j_gene: TRBJ2-3
v_gene: TRBV7-9

CDR3aa: CASSFVAGGRDEQFF
CDR3nt: TGTGCCAGCAGTTTTGTCGCGGGGGGCCGGGATGAGCAGTTCTTC
abundance: .
d_gene: TRBD2
j_gene: TRBJ2-1
v_gene: TRBV12-3/TRBV12-4

CDR3aa: CASSCRGDHDGYTF
CDR3nt: TGTGCCAGCAGTTGCAGGGGCGATCACGATGGCTACACCTTC
abundance: few
d_gene: .
j_gene: TRBJ1-2
v_gene: TRBV27

CDR3aa: CASSPIAGGTDTQYF
CDR3nt: TGTGCCAGCAGTCCGATAGCGGGAGGGACAGATACGCAGTATTTT
abundance: few
d_gene: TRBD2
j_gene: TRBJ2-3
v_gene: TRBV28

CDR3aa: CASSRPNPVGTGELFF
CDR3nt: TGTGCCAGCAGTCGGCCAAACCCCGTGGGGACCGGGGAGCTGTTTTTT
abundance: few
d_gene: .
j_gene: TRBJ2-2
v_gene: TRBV28

CDR3aa: CASSLASARSGNTIYF
CDR3nt: TGTGCCAGCAGTTTAGCGTCCGCTCGGTCAGGAAACACCATATATTTT
abundance: .
d_gene: .
j_gene: TRBJ1-3
v_gene: TRBV28

CDR3aa: CASSYSRALAGVSTDTQYF
CDR3nt: TGTGCCAGCAGTTACTCTCGTGCACTAGCGGGAGTTAGCACAGATACGCAGTATTTT
abundance: few
d_gene: TRBD2
j_gene: TRBJ2-3
v_gene: TRBV6-2/TRBV6-3

CDR3aa: CASSQDPGQGRYGYTF
CDR3nt: TGCGCCAGCAGCCAAGATCCGGGACAGGGAAGATATGGCTACACCTTC
abundance: .
d_gene: TRBD1
j_gene: TRBJ1-2
v_gene: TRBV4-1

CDR3aa: CASSPPGREGAKNIQYF
CDR3nt: TGTGCCAGCTCACCACCAGGAAGGGAGGGGGCCAAAAACATTCAGTACTTC
abundance: .
d_gene: TRBD2
j_gene: TRBJ2-4
v_gene: TRBV18

CDR3aa: CAIKSYTGELFF
CDR3nt: TGTGCCATCAAAAGCTACACCGGGGAGCTGTTTTTT
abundance: .
d_gene: .
j_gene: TRBJ2-2
v_gene: TRBV10-3

CDR3aa: CASRTGTGHYEQYF
CDR3nt: TGTGCCAGCCGAACCGGGACAGGGCACTACGAGCAGTACTTC
abundance: many
d_gene: TRBD1
j_gene: TRBJ2-7
v_gene: TRBV28

CDR3aa: CASSLAGGASGNTIYF
CDR3nt: TGTGCCAGCAGCTTAGCGGGGGGGGCCTCTGGAAACACCATATATTTT
abundance: few
d_gene: .
j_gene: TRBJ1-3
v_gene: TRBV7-8

CDR3aa: CASSTGTGNLGPQHF
CDR3nt: TGTGCCAGCAGTACTGGGACAGGGAACCTGGGGCCCCAGCATTTT
abundance: .
d_gene: TRBD1
j_gene: TRBJ1-5
v_gene: TRBV27

CDR3aa: CASSIEGAGANVLTF
CDR3nt: TGTGCCAGTAGTATAGAGGGAGCTGGGGCCAACGTCCTGACTTTC
abundance: .
d_gene: .
j_gene: TRBJ2-6
v_gene: TRBV19

CDR3aa: CASSAHKETLDTQYF
CDR3nt: TGTGCCAGCAGTGCCCACAAGGAAACGCTAGATACGCAGTATTTT
abundance: .
d_gene: .
j_gene: TRBJ2-3
v_gene: TRBV27

CDR3aa: CASSRIAGHEETQYF
CDR3nt: TGCGCCAGCAGCCGGATAGCGGGGCACGAAGAGACCCAGTACTTC
abundance: few
d_gene: TRBD2
j_gene: TRBJ2-5
v_gene: TRBV4-3

CDR3aa: CASSFMGEETQETQYF
CDR3nt: TGCGCCAGCAGCTTCATGGGGGAGGAGACCCAAGAGACCCAGTACTTC
abundance: .
d_gene: .
j_gene: TRBJ2-5
v_gene: TRBV5-1

CDR3aa: CASRQGSNIQYF
CDR3nt: TGTGCCAGCAGACAGGGTAGCAACATTCAGTACTTC
abundance: .
d_gene: .
j_gene: TRBJ2-4
v_gene: TRBV28

CDR3aa: CASTGTVSYEQYF
CDR3nt: TGTGCCAGTACCGGGACAGTCTCCTACGAGCAGTACTTC
abundance: few
d_gene: TRBD1
j_gene: TRBJ2-7
v_gene: TRBV6-2/TRBV6-3